This section outlines one TCR beta chain sequence together with its context. These data are taken from a study of blood T cell repertoires in COVID-19. Study-wide background: Whether acute or convalescent, the COVID-19 samples came from the United States, Italy and Spain.

Sequencing was performed with immunoSEQ multiplex PCR; in TCRdb, only in-frame clones are kept and a portion is missing. This table has 100,000 to 150,000 clones, about four fifths appearing once. The ends were cut back, 3 bases at V and 5 bases at J, with 16 bases in the middle. This CDR3 is 14 amino acids long. Germline CDR1 is DFQATT and CDR2 is SNEGSKA (reference sequence). Sequencing input: peripheral blood. The receptor was derived from a woman in her forties or fifties with acute or convalescent COVID-19. This sequence joins TRBV20-1 and TRBJ1-1, with a possible D match to TRBD1 (6 bases). CDR3 sequence: CSASTSTGETEAFF. The CDR3 nucleotides read TGCAGTGCTAGTACCTCGACAGGTGAGACTGAAGCTTTCTTT.